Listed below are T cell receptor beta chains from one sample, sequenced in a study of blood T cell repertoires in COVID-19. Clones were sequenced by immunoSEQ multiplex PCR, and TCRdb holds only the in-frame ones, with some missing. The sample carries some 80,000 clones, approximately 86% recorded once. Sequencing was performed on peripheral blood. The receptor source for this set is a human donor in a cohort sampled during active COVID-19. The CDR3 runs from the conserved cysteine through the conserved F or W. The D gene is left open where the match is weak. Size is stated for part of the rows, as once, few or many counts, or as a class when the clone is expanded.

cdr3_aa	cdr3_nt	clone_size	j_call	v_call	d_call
CASSQDWAREGFTDTQYF	TGTGCCAGCAGCCAAGACTGGGCGCGGGAGGGATTCACAGATACGCAGTATTTT	.	TRBJ2-3	TRBV3-1/TRBV3-2	TRBD2
CATLDRGTEAFF	TGTGCCACCCTGGACAGGGGAACTGAAGCTTTCTTT	.	TRBJ1-1	TRBV19	TRBD1
CASSQPGGKTVF	TGTGCCAGCAGCCAGCCGGGGGGAAAAACTGTTTTT	.	TRBJ1-4	TRBV7-8	.
CARYIQTSYEQYF	TGTGCCAGATACATACAGACCTCCTACGAGCAGTACTTC	.	TRBJ2-7	TRBV27	.
CAISELVGGSGYEQFF	TGTGCCATCAGTGAGCTAGTAGGGGGCTCGGGCTATGAGCAGTTCTTC	once	TRBJ2-1	TRBV10-3	TRBD1
CASSYSRRPLYEQYF	TGTGCCAGCAGTTACTCACGGAGACCTCTCTACGAGCAGTACTTC	.	TRBJ2-7	TRBV6-5	.
CASSLAGGAATYEQYF	TGTGCCAGCAGCTTAGCGGGGGGGGCGGCAACCTACGAGCAGTACTTC	.	TRBJ2-7	TRBV7-2	.
CASLSGTMAYEQYF	TGTGCCAGTCTAAGCGGGACCATGGCGTACGAGCAGTACTTC	.	TRBJ2-7	TRBV28	TRBD2
CASSQDSSGGRETQYF	TGTGCCAGCAGCCAAGATTCCAGCGGGGGCAGAGAGACCCAGTACTTC	once	TRBJ2-5	TRBV4-2	TRBD2
CASSIYGTSASAYTEAFF	TGTGCCAGTAGTATTTATGGGACTTCAGCCTCGGCGTACACTGAAGCTTTCTTT	.	TRBJ1-1	TRBV19	.
CASSLVRGPYTYEQYF	TGTGCCAGCAGCTTGGTCCGGGGTCCTTATACCTACGAGCAGTACTTC	.	TRBJ2-7	TRBV5-6	.
CASSSPGQGYGETQYF	TGTGCCAGCAGTTCACCGGGACAGGGGTATGGAGAGACCCAGTACTTC	.	TRBJ2-5	TRBV28	TRBD1
CATSRGRRETQYF	TGTGCCACCAGCAGAGGAAGGAGGGAGACCCAGTACTTC	.	TRBJ2-5	TRBV15	.
CASSRDRGWEQYF	TGTGCCAGCAGCAGGGACAGGGGGTGGGAGCAGTACTTC	.	TRBJ2-7	TRBV7-8	TRBD1
CASSPQGQPQHF	TGTGCCAGCAGTCCACAGGGTCAGCCCCAGCATTTT	.	TRBJ1-5	TRBV6-2/TRBV6-3	.
CARSWTGQGLAGGTDTQYF	TGTGCCAGAAGCTGGACAGGACAGGGACTAGCGGGAGGCACAGATACGCAGTATTTT	.	TRBJ2-3	TRBV5-3	TRBD2
CATSQGNEQFF	TGTGCCACAAGCCAGGGCAATGAGCAGTTCTTC	.	TRBJ2-1	TRBV24-1	.
CATSDPGQGTRDNEQFF	TGTGCCACCAGTGATCCAGGACAGGGAACCCGAGACAATGAGCAGTTCTTC	once	TRBJ2-1	TRBV24-1	TRBD1
CASSLGRNYEQYF	TGTGCCAGCAGCTTGGGGAGGAATTACGAGCAGTACTTC	.	TRBJ2-7	TRBV11-1	.
CASSLGLAGGLPYEQYF	TGCGCCAGCAGCTTAGGACTAGCGGGAGGACTACCCTACGAGCAGTACTTC	.	TRBJ2-7	TRBV5-1	TRBD2
CAWRGVKGYTF	TGTGCCTGGAGAGGGGTGAAGGGCTACACCTTC	.	TRBJ1-2	TRBV30	.
CASSVAPGVEQYF	TGTGCCAGCAGCGTAGCTCCAGGGGTAGAGCAGTACTTC	.	TRBJ2-7	TRBV9	.
CASSPQGVPGELFF	TGTGCCAGCAGCCCGCAGGGGGTCCCCGGGGAGCTGTTTTTT	.	TRBJ2-2	TRBV4-2	TRBD1
CASSSTHRGEQYF	TGTGCCAGCAGCTCGACCCACAGGGGCGAGCAGTACTTC	.	TRBJ2-7	TRBV5-6	TRBD1
CASSPKRERGYEQYF	TGTGCCAGCAGCCCAAAGCGGGAACGAGGATACGAGCAGTACTTC	.	TRBJ2-7	TRBV5-4	TRBD2
CASSFPRRIGHVQYF	TGTGCCAGCAGCTTCCCCCGGAGAATAGGTCACGTTCAGTACTTC	few	TRBJ2-4	TRBV7-9	.
CASSETGAGYGYTF	TGTGCCAGCAGTGAAACAGGGGCAGGCTATGGCTACACCTTC	once	TRBJ1-2	TRBV2	TRBD1
CSPPAVTNEQYF	TGCAGCCCCCCGGCGGTGACGAACGAGCAGTACTTC	.	TRBJ2-7	TRBV29-1	.
CASRPGQGGNTEAFF	TGTGCCAGTAGGCCTGGACAGGGTGGGAACACTGAAGCTTTCTTT	.	TRBJ1-1	TRBV19	TRBD1
CASSSTLRQPQHF	TGTGCCAGCAGTTCCACATTAAGACAGCCCCAGCATTTT	.	TRBJ1-5	TRBV28	.
CASSPRGAYNSPLHF	TGTGCCAGCAGTCCCAGGGGGGCCTATAATTCACCCCTCCACTTT	.	TRBJ1-6	TRBV27	TRBD1
CATGGGRNNEQFF	TGTGCCACCGGGGGGGGCCGTAACAATGAGCAGTTCTTC	.	TRBJ2-1	TRBV6-5	TRBD2
CASSRTSGSSYEQYF	TGTGCCAGCAGTCGGACTAGCGGTAGCTCCTACGAGCAGTACTTC	.	TRBJ2-7	TRBV7-2	TRBD2
CSASNSLSQYF	TGCAGTGCGAGCAACTCCCTCTCGCAGTATTTT	.	TRBJ2-3	TRBV20-1	.
CSVGGTGREAFF	TGCAGCGTAGGCGGGACAGGGAGAGAAGCTTTCTTT	.	TRBJ1-1	TRBV29-1	TRBD1
CASSIGTEETQYF	TGTGCCAGCAGCATCGGGACAGAAGAGACCCAGTACTTC	.	TRBJ2-5	TRBV9	TRBD1
CATREQGTSEQYF	TGTGCCACCCGAGAGCAGGGTACCTCCGAGCAGTACTTC	.	TRBJ2-7	TRBV28	.
CATRRTNEKLFF	TGTGCCACCAGGCGAACTAATGAAAAACTGTTTTTT	.	TRBJ1-4	TRBV2	.
CASRSRRGEASYEQYF	TGCGCCAGCAGGAGCCGGCGGGGGGAGGCCTCCTACGAGCAGTACTTC	.	TRBJ2-7	TRBV10-2	TRBD2
CASSLSLTASYEQYF	TGTGCCAGCAGTCTATCGTTGACAGCGTCCTACGAGCAGTACTTC	few	TRBJ2-7	TRBV28	.
CSVNTGGNTDTQYF	TGCAGCGTTAATACAGGGGGCAACACAGATACGCAGTATTTT	few	TRBJ2-3	TRBV29-1	TRBD1